This T cell receptor (beta chain) was sequenced in a study of T cells in tuberculosis. Described time point: new active TB diagnosis, blood taken before or within 7 days of starting treatment. The CDR3 totals 12 residues. Germline trimming cut 8 bases from V and 14 bases from J; bases unmatched to any gene: 11. The germline V gene encodes CDR1 SNHLY and CDR2 FYNNEI. The table came from immunoSEQ multiplex PCR; TCRdb's copy has only in-frame clones and leaves some out. The sample lists tens of thousands of clones; 87% were seen once. This TCR was sampled from an adult with tuberculosis. V gene TRBV2 combines with J gene TRBJ1-4, with TRBD1 matching 7 bases. The source was PBMCs, collected at tuberculosis diagnosis. This CDR3 reads CASDLGGSRLFF. The CDR3 DNA sequence: TGTGCCAGCGACTTAGGGGGCAGTCGGCTGTTTTTT.